Listed here are 14 T cell receptor beta chains from one sample, sequenced in a study of blood T cell repertoires in COVID-19 (TCRdb year 2020). To prepare the library, the immunoSEQ multiplex PCR assay was applied. Imported from immuneACCESS, the table was reduced by TCRdb to in-frame sequences with V and J called. These copies leave out some clones; in studies compared against another copy, an unresolved V gene accounts for under half, and the cause of the remainder is not known. The table for this sample lists a few hundred thousand clones; 85% of them were counted only once. The ten biggest clones cover about 17% of the sample. Specimen: PBMCs or T cells enriched from blood (not recorded which). The receptors derive from a man aged 40-49 years who had recovered from COVID-19.

The J gene is TRBJ1-6, the V gene TRBV28; 8 bases line up with TRBD1. Trimming took 6 bases from V and 6 from J; bases not matched to a gene: 7. The germline V gene has CDR1 MDHEN and CDR2 SYDVKM. The CDR3 is made up of 15 amino acids. CDR3 bases: TGTGCCAGCAGGGACCAGACAGGGGTTAATTCACCCCTCCACTTT. This sequence encodes CASRDQTGVNSPLHF.

The chain combines TRBV30 with TRBJ2-7, with 9 positions matching TRBD2. The CDR3 is 14 amino acids. The trim removed 2 bases at V and 1 base at J, leaving 3 bases unmatched. CDR1 is GTSNPN and CDR2 is SVGIG in the germline V gene (reference sequence). The CDR3 region has the DNA TGTGCCTGGAGTCGACTAGCGGAGTCCTACGAGCAGTACTTC. This translates into CAWSRLAESYEQYF.

The rearrangement links TRBV10-1 to TRBJ1-4; 7 nucleotides line up with TRBD1. Germline V CDR1 and CDR2: WNHNN, SYGVQD (reference sequence). The junction had 4 bases not matched to a gene; V was cut back by 6 bases and J by 0 bases. The CDR3 length is 15 residues. The CDR3 here is CASSVGQSTNEKLFF. DNA of the CDR3: TGCGCCAGCAGCGTGGGACAGTCAACTAATGAAAAACTGTTTTTT.

The genes are TRBV30 and TRBJ1-4; D is perhaps TRBD1 (6 bases). V lost 2 bases to trimming and J lost 0 bases, with 10 bases between them. Germline V gene sequence: CDR1 GTSNPN, CDR2 SVGIG (reference sequence). This CDR3 is 15 amino acids long. The CDR3 nucleotides read TGTGCCTGGAGTCCACGGACAGCAACTAATGAAAAACTGTTTTTT. This encodes CAWSPRTATNEKLFF.

The rearrangement joins TRBV3-1 (or the pseudogene TRBV3-2) to TRBJ1-1; possible D gene TRBD1, 5 bases. Germline V gene lookup returns CDR1 LGHDT and CDR2 YNNKEL (reference sequence). V lost 3 bases and J 4 bases, leaving 15 bases between the germline ends. This CDR3 comprises 15 residues. CDR3 DNA: TGTGCCAGCAGCCAGATCCCAGGGAGGGGCACTGAAGCTTTCTTT. This encodes CASSQIPGRGTEAFF.

The chain carries TRBV29-1 and TRBJ2-2; D tentatively fits TRBD1 or TRBD2 (6 bases each). The V end was cut by 7 bases, the J end by 5 bases, with 14 bases between. CDR1 SQVTM and CDR2 ANQGSEA come from the germline V gene. This CDR3 is built from 13 residues. Here the CDR3 reads CSGGRRETGELFF. The DNA of the CDR3 is TGCAGCGGGGGGCGGCGGGAAACCGGGGAGCTGTTTTTT.

V gene TRBV19 combines with J gene TRBJ2-7; TRBD2 matches 11 bases. Unmatched junction bases numbered 9, after V lost 6 bases and J lost 5 bases. Germline lookup yields CDR1 LNHDA and CDR2 SQIVND (reference sequence). The CDR3 is made up of 15 amino acids. As DNA, the CDR3 is TGTGCCAGTAGCTCTACCCTGGGACTAGCGGACGAGCAGTACTTC. Its protein product is CASSSTLGLADEQYF.

The chain combines TRBV10-3 with TRBJ2-7; a weak D match, TRBD2 (6 bases). This CDR3 is built from 12 residues. CDR1 and CDR2 from the germline V gene are ENHRY and SYGVKD. Trimming took off 7 bases at V and 6 bases at J, with 13 bases between the two ends. As DNA, the CDR3 is TGTGCCATCAAAGGAGGGCTCGGCGAGCAGTACTTC. Its translation is CAIKGGLGEQYF.

Only a few counts were recorded for this clone. The chain links TRBV18 to TRBJ2-2; unclear D gene. Trimming took 3 bases from V and 6 from J, leaving 11 bases between them. The CDR3 loop spans 14 amino acids. The germline CDR1 and CDR2 sequences are KGHSH and LQKENI. CDR3 sequence: CASSPDLSAGELFF. The CDR3 nucleotides are TGTGCCAGCTCACCTGATTTGTCGGCCGGGGAGCTGTTTTTT.

V gene TRBV3-1 (or the pseudogene TRBV3-2) combines with J gene TRBJ2-1; 12 bases are shared with TRBD1. The CDR3 loop spans 16 amino acids. The germline CDR1 and CDR2 sequences are LGHDT and YNNKEL (reference sequence). The trim removed 3 bases at V and 9 bases at J, leaving 9 bases unmatched. The CDR3 DNA follows: TGTGCCAGCAGCCATTTCTCCGGGACAGGGGGCGGTGAGCAGTTCTTC. As protein: CASSHFSGTGGGEQFF.

The chain links TRBV13 to TRBJ2-7, with 10 positions matching TRBD1. The CDR3 contains 13 residues. V gave up 7 bases and J gave up 6 bases; unmatched junction bases: 6. Germline CDR1 and CDR2: PRHDT and FYEKMQ (reference sequence). DNA for the CDR3: TGTGCCAGCACGGGACAGGGGCTACGCGAGCAGTACTTC. This translates into CASTGQGLREQYF.

The chain links TRBV10-3 to TRBJ2-7; D is unclear. V was cut by 2 bases and J by 0 bases, with 11 bases left in between. The CDR3 spans 15 residues. CDR1 and CDR2 (germline): ENHRY, SYGVKD. The CDR3 DNA sequence: TGTGCCATCAGTGAGACAGCACCGATCTCCTACGAGCAGTACTTC. Protein product: CAISETAPISYEQYF.

The chain employs TRBV19 and TRBJ1-1, with 9 bases that match TRBD1. The CDR3 sequence is 16 residues long. The V gene end was trimmed by 3 bases and the J gene end by 4 bases; junction bases not matched to a gene: 9. CDR1 is LNHDA, CDR2 SQIVND, per germline (reference sequence). CDR3 nucleotides: TGTGCCAGTAGTATCCCCTCTACAGGGGGCGGCACTGAAGCTTTCTTT. This translates into CASSIPSTGGGTEAFF.

The V gene is TRBV2, the J gene TRBJ1-2; D is perhaps TRBD1 (6 bases). Germline-derived CDR1 and CDR2 are SNHLY and FYNNEI. This CDR3 contains 14 residues. V lost 7 bases and J 5 bases, leaving 17 bases between the germline ends. The CDR3 is CASTILGGVYGYTF. The CDR3 DNA sequence: TGTGCCAGCACTATCCTAGGGGGGGTTTATGGCTACACCTTC.